This is a list of T cell receptor beta chains from one sample in a study of control samples from healthy donors and cancer patients. Repertoires were generated with immunoSEQ multiplex PCR, while TCRdb's copy carries only in-frame clones and drops some. The table records tens of thousands of clones, 70% to 90% of them present only once. Input material: blood. These receptors were obtained from a man in his fifties or sixties in good health. CDR3s include the opening cysteine and the closing phenylalanine or tryptophan. The order of the fields is CDR3 protein, CDR3 DNA, D gene, J gene, V gene. A D gene is named only where the DNA matches it firmly.

CAWGTGLDTEAFF TGTGCCTGGGGGACAGGCTTGGACACTGAAGCTTTCTTT TRBD1 TRBJ1-1 TRBV30
CASSVNREGSGEQYF TGTGCCAGCAGCGTCAACCGGGAGGGATCGGGCGAGCAGTACTTC TRBD2 TRBJ2-7 TRBV7-9
CASTLGVNYGYTF TGTGCCAGCACCTTGGGAGTTAACTATGGCTACACCTTC . TRBJ1-2 TRBV6-5
CASSPDQTGLNQPQHF TGTGCCAGCAGCCCAGACCAGACAGGGCTAAATCAGCCCCAGCATTTT TRBD1 TRBJ1-5 TRBV5-5
CASSLRSGPYTGELFF TGTGCCAGCAGCTTAAGGTCAGGACCCTACACCGGGGAGCTGTTTTTT . TRBJ2-2 TRBV11-2
CASSLGPNSGNTIYF TGTGCCAGCAGCCTCGGCCCGAACTCTGGAAACACCATATATTTT . TRBJ1-3 TRBV3-1/TRBV3-2
CASSLRGATYEQYF TGTGCCAGCAGCTTGCGGGGGGCCACCTACGAGCAGTACTTC . TRBJ2-7 TRBV5-4
CASSITQETQYF TGTGCCAGTAGTATCACTCAAGAGACCCAGTACTTC . TRBJ2-5 TRBV19
CASSPLTLDHTEAFF TGTGCCAGCTCACCACTAACCTTGGACCACACTGAAGCTTTCTTT . TRBJ1-1 TRBV18
CASSRSREGEKLFF TGTGCCAGCAGCAGGTCAAGGGAGGGGGAAAAACTGTTTTTT . TRBJ1-4 TRBV25-1
CASSLVGDSTDTQYF TGCGCCAGCAGCTTGGTGGGCGATAGCACAGATACGCAGTATTTT . TRBJ2-3 TRBV5-1
CASSIPQGAVGELFF TGTGCCAGTAGTATCCCACAGGGGGCGGTCGGGGAGCTGTTTTTT TRBD1 TRBJ2-2 TRBV19